One sample yielded the 28 T cell receptor beta chains listed below, sequenced in a study of blood T cell repertoires in COVID-19. Repertoires were generated with immunoSEQ multiplex PCR, while TCRdb's copy carries only in-frame clones and drops some. This sample yields just over 350,000 clones, of which about 90% are seen a single time; roughly 3% belongs to the top ten. Source material: PBMCs or T cells enriched from blood (not recorded which). The receptors come from a woman aged 30 to 39 who had recovered from COVID-19.

V usage is TRBV27 and J usage is TRBJ1-5, with D perhaps TRBD1 (6 bases). V was clipped by 6 bases and J by 7 bases, with 19 bases between them. CDR1 MNHEY and CDR2 SMNVEV come from the germline V gene (reference sequence). This CDR3 is built from 15 residues. CDR3 coding DNA: TGTGCCAGCAGCCCCTCGACAGGAGGTGAGCAGCCCCAGCATTTT. It yields the protein CASSPSTGGEQPQHF.

This chain joins TRBV28 and TRBJ2-7; unclear D gene. This CDR3 comprises 14 residues. The germline V gene encodes CDR1 MDHEN and CDR2 SYDVKM. V lost 6 bases, J lost 0 bases, and 12 bases lay in between. CDR3 in amino acids: CASRAEFFSYEQYF. CDR3 coding DNA: TGTGCCAGCAGGGCAGAATTTTTCTCCTACGAGCAGTACTTC.

V usage is TRBV6-5 and J usage is TRBJ1-3; the D is unclear. CDR1 and CDR2 from the germline V gene are MNHEY and SVGAGI. The CDR3 is made up of 15 amino acids. V was cut by 2 bases and J by 0 bases, with 8 bases left in between. CDR3 residues: CASSYGRSSGNTIYF. CDR3 DNA sequence: TGTGCCAGCAGTTACGGCAGGTCCTCTGGAAACACCATATATTTT.

CDR3 DNA sequence: TGTGCCAGCAGTGTAGGAAGGCTAGCGGGGACGAACACCGGGGAGCTGTTTTTT. It codes for CASSVGRLAGTNTGELFF. This rearrangement joins TRBV28 to TRBJ2-2, with 9 nucleotides matching TRBD2. CDR3 length equals 18 residues. Germline V gene lookup returns CDR1 MDHEN and CDR2 SYDVKM. Losses at the gene ends were 5 bases for V and 0 bases for J; bases not matched to a gene: 10.

CDR3 DNA sequence: TGTGCCAGCAGCTTTCTTGGGACTAGCGGGGGGAATGAGCAGTTCTTC. It is translated as CASSFLGTSGGNEQFF. This chain links TRBV5-6 with TRBJ2-1; 15 positions match TRBD2. Germline lookup yields CDR1 SGHDT and CDR2 YYEEEE. V shed 2 bases, J shed 7 bases, and the junction held 4 bases outside the gene matches. The CDR3 spans 16 residues.

The chain has TRBV7-8 and TRBJ2-5; tentative D call: TRBD1 (6 bases). Germline values: CDR1 SGHVS, CDR2 FQNEAQ. V lost 0 bases and J 2 bases, leaving 10 bases between the germline ends. This CDR3 has 15 residues. CDR3 amino acids: CASSLAQGMQETQYF. DNA of the CDR3: TGTGCCAGCAGCTTAGCACAGGGCATGCAAGAGACCCAGTACTTC.

This clone was detected once. The chain carries TRBV11-3 and TRBJ2-2, with 9 bases that match TRBD2. Losses at the gene ends were 5 bases for V and 7 bases for J; bases not matched to a gene: 5. Germline loops: CDR1 SGHNT, CDR2 YENEEA. CDR3 length equals 14 residues. The CDR3 region has the DNA TGTGCCAGCAGCACGGGACTAGCTGGCGGGGAGCTGTTTTTT. This encodes CASSTGLAGGELFF.

The chain uses TRBV19 and TRBJ1-4; D perhaps matches TRBD1 (5 bases). Trimming removed 3 bases from V and 7 bases from J, with 12 bases in between. The CDR3 contains 14 residues. Germline V gene lookup returns CDR1 LNHDA and CDR2 SQIVND (reference sequence). The CDR3 here is CASSIVGAGEKLFF. CDR3 sequence (DNA): TGTGCCAGTAGTATTGTTGGGGCTGGTGAAAAACTGTTTTTT.

The rearrangement links TRBV5-4 to TRBJ2-2; 7 bases line up with TRBD2. V lost 0 bases, J lost 1 base, and 3 bases stayed unmatched. There are 16 residues in the CDR3. CDR1 SGHNT and CDR2 YYREEE come from the germline V gene (reference sequence). As DNA, the CDR3 is TGTGCCAGCAGCTTGGGCCTAGCGGAGAACACCGGGGAGCTGTTTTTT. Its protein is CASSLGLAENTGELFF.

V gene TRBV5-1 combines with J gene TRBJ2-3; 14 bases map to TRBD2. The CDR3 runs to 17 residues. Trimming took 0 bases from V and 4 from J; bases not matched to a gene: 4. Germline V gives CDR1 SGHRS, CDR2 YFSETQ. The CDR3 DNA reads as TGCGCCAGCAGCTTGGGACTAGCGGGGGGGCAATCAGATACGCAGTATTTT. It translates to CASSLGLAGGQSDTQYF.

Regarding this clone: Other DNA sequences in this sample translate to the same CDR3. The chain recombines TRBV7-9 with TRBJ2-7; D not resolved. Trimming left V 1 base short and J 3 bases short, with 4 bases between. Looked up from germline, CDR1 is SEHNR and CDR2 is FQNEAQ (reference sequence). The CDR3 totals 12 residues. Written as DNA, the CDR3 is TGTGCCAGCAGCTTAGGCGTCTACGAGCAGTACTTC. Translating gives CASSLGVYEQYF.

This clone was picked up one time. Distinct nucleotide sequences in the sample also encode this CDR3. The chain links TRBV19 to TRBJ1-1; weak D call: TRBD1 (5 bases). The CDR3 has 14 residues. Germline assignment: CDR1 LNHDA and CDR2 SQIVND (reference sequence). The germline V and J ends were trimmed by 1 base and 2 bases, with 8 bases remaining between them. The CDR3 sequence: CASSIGQGNTEAFF. The DNA for the CDR3 is TGTGCCAGTAGTATAGGGCAGGGAAACACTGAAGCTTTCTTT.

This clone has a single count. The CDR3 reads CASSSAGESVEKLFF. The CDR3 bases are TGTGCCAGCTCATCCGCGGGGGAGTCAGTCGAAAAACTGTTTTTT. The chain is built from TRBV18 and TRBJ1-4; D possibly corresponds to TRBD1 (5 bases). This CDR3 contains 15 residues. Germline CDR1 reads KGHSH; CDR2 reads LQKENI. V was clipped by 5 bases and J by 8 bases, with 18 bases between them.

The rearrangement joins TRBV2 to TRBJ1-2, with D maybe TRBD1 (5 bases). The length of the CDR3 is 15 residues. V gave up 3 bases and J gave up 3 bases, with 14 bases separating them. The germline V gene has CDR1 SNHLY and CDR2 FYNNEI. The CDR3 region has the DNA TGTGCCAGCAGTGATAGGAGGAGGGGAGACTATGGCTACACCTTC. Residues: CASSDRRRGDYGYTF.

This clone was recorded many times. The chain links TRBV19 to TRBJ2-2; TRBD2 is a possible D gene (6 bases). V lost 7 bases to trimming and J lost 0 bases, with 9 bases between them. Germline CDR1 reads LNHDA; CDR2 reads SQIVND (reference sequence). The CDR3 covers 14 residues. CDR3 sequence reads: CASIADPNTGELFF. DNA of the CDR3: TGTGCCAGTATAGCGGACCCGAACACCGGGGAGCTGTTTTTT.

DNA for the CDR3: TGCGCCCGCCCGGATGAGCAGTTCTTC. It yields the protein CARPDEQFF. V usage is TRBV23-1 and J usage is TRBJ2-1; D ambiguous. TRBV23-1 is filed as an ORF, its function uncertain. V was cut by 11 bases and J by 8 bases, with 7 bases left in between. The CDR3 covers 9 residues.

The genes are TRBV11-2 and TRBJ2-1, with 7 positions matching TRBD2. V lost 5 bases, J lost 2 bases, and 9 bases stayed unmatched. Germline lookup yields CDR1 SGHAT and CDR2 FQNNGV. CDR3 size: 16 residues. The CDR3 protein is CASSTYRGTTYNEQFF. The DNA for the CDR3 is TGTGCCAGCAGCACCTATCGCGGGACTACCTACAATGAGCAGTTCTTC. The full variable domain, in which reference TRBV11-2 and TRBJ2-1 provide the parts outside the CDR3, is EAGVAQSPRYKIIEKRQSVAFWCNPISGHATLYWYQQILGQGPKLLIQFQNNGVVDDSQLPKDRFSAERLKGVDSTLKIQPAKLEDSAVYLCASSTYRGTTYNEQFFGPGTRLTVL.

A remark on this clone: Other DNA sequences in this specimen translate into the identical CDR3. This rearrangement joins TRBV5-8 to TRBJ1-5; TRBD1 matches 8 bases. The germline V gene encodes CDR1 SGHTS and CDR2 YDEGEE. The CDR3 runs to 15 residues. V shed 2 bases, J shed 5 bases, and the junction held 6 bases outside the gene matches. CDR3 DNA sequence: TGTGCCAGCAGCTTTCTTCAGGGGGCCGATCAGCCCCAGCATTTT. This encodes CASSFLQGADQPQHF.

The V call is TRBV20-1, the J call TRBJ2-2; 9 nucleotides agree with TRBD1. The germline CDR1 and CDR2 sequences are DFQATT and SNEGSKA (reference sequence). Unmatched junction bases numbered 9, after V lost 6 bases and J lost 4 bases. The length of the CDR3 is 15 residues. The CDR3 region has the DNA TGCAGTGCAAGTAATGCGGGACAGGGCACCGGGGAGCTGTTTTTT. Translation: CSASNAGQGTGELFF.

The chain uses TRBV6-5 and TRBJ1-2; no clear D gene. This CDR3 has 13 amino acids. Germline CDR1 MNHEY, CDR2 SVGAGI. Trimming cost V 5 bases and J 4 bases, with 11 bases left between them. DNA for the CDR3: TGTGCCAGCAGTCCGGGTCTGGCCTATGGCTACACCTTC. Translated: CASSPGLAYGYTF.

The V and J genes are TRBV28 and TRBJ1-1; TRBD1 matches 7 bases. CDR1 and CDR2 (germline): MDHEN, SYDVKM. The CDR3 length is 14 residues. V trimming: 8 bases; J trimming: 6 bases; junction bases outside the gene matches: 12. The CDR3 sequence is CASRPQGVGAEAFF. The CDR3 DNA sequence: TGTGCCAGCCGCCCTCAGGGGGTAGGGGCTGAAGCTTTCTTT.

The genes are TRBV3-1 (or the pseudogene TRBV3-2) and TRBJ2-3; 9 bases line up with TRBD2. V trimming: 0 bases; J trimming: 7 bases; junction bases outside the gene matches: 8. Germline assignment: CDR1 LGHDT and CDR2 YNNKEL (reference sequence). CDR3 size: 16 residues. The CDR3 coding sequence is TGTGCCAGCAGCCAAGAAAGAGCGGGAGGTTTACATACGCAGTATTTT. Its protein product is CASSQERAGGLHTQYF.

The J gene is TRBJ2-5, the V gene TRBV15, with D unclear. V was trimmed by 0 bases and J by 2 bases, leaving 7 bases between them. This CDR3 contains 14 residues. CDR1 LNHNV and CDR2 YYDKDF come from the germline V gene (reference sequence). This chain's CDR3 is CATSRDLQQETQYF. CDR3 nucleotides: TGTGCCACCAGCAGAGATTTACAGCAAGAGACCCAGTACTTC.

The CDR3 coding sequence is TGTGCCAGCATCTTCGCTCCCCGGAGTTTCGATGAGCAGTTCTTC. Translation: CASIFAPRSFDEQFF. The chain employs TRBV7-9 and TRBJ2-1; no clear D. The CDR3 length is 15 residues. CDR1 and CDR2 (germline): SEHNR, FQNEAQ (reference sequence). V was trimmed by 7 bases and J by 8 bases, leaving 21 bases between them.

This chain links TRBV6-4 with TRBJ2-2; no firm D call. The CDR3 is 16 residues long. The ends were cut back, 0 bases at V and 0 bases at J, with 8 bases in the middle. The germline CDR1 and CDR2 sequences are MRHNA and SNTAGT. The chain's CDR3 is CASSDSTDPNTGELFF. CDR3 nucleotides: TGTGCCAGCAGTGACTCGACTGATCCGAACACCGGGGAGCTGTTTTTT.

The CDR3 loop is CASSLEIGGSSYEQYF. CDR3 nucleotide sequence: TGCGCCAGCAGCTTGGAGATTGGGGGCAGCTCCTACGAGCAGTACTTC. This chain joins TRBV5-1 and TRBJ2-7; maybe TRBD1 (6 bases). The V end was cut by 0 bases, the J end by 0 bases, with 13 bases between. The CDR3 is 16 residues long. Germline V CDR1 and CDR2: SGHRS, YFSETQ.

This chain connects TRBV5-4 to TRBJ1-2, with 10 bases identical to TRBD1. This CDR3 spans 17 amino acids. V lost 3 bases to trimming and J lost 0 bases; unmatched junction nucleotides: 8. The germline V gene has CDR1 SGHNT and CDR2 YYREEE (reference sequence). The CDR3 bases are TGTGCCAGCAGCTCGATTCGGACAGGGGGTTCTAACTATGGCTACACCTTC. Its protein is CASSSIRTGGSNYGYTF.

The chain links TRBV15 to TRBJ1-5; D is uncertain. This CDR3 has 13 amino acids. Germline assignment: CDR1 LNHNV and CDR2 YYDKDF (reference sequence). V lost 10 bases and J lost 0, with 10 bases in between. CDR3 nucleotides: TGTGCCATCCCACAGAATAGCAATCAGCCCCAGCATTTT. Its translation is CAIPQNSNQPQHF. The entire variable domain, with the rest obtained from reference TRBV15 and TRBJ1-5, is as follows: DAMVIQNPRYQVTQFGKPVTLSCSQTLNHNVMYWYQQKSSQAPKLLFHYYDKDFNNEADTPDNFQSRRPNTSFCFLDIRSPGLGDTAMYLCAIPQNSNQPQHFGDGTRLSIL.